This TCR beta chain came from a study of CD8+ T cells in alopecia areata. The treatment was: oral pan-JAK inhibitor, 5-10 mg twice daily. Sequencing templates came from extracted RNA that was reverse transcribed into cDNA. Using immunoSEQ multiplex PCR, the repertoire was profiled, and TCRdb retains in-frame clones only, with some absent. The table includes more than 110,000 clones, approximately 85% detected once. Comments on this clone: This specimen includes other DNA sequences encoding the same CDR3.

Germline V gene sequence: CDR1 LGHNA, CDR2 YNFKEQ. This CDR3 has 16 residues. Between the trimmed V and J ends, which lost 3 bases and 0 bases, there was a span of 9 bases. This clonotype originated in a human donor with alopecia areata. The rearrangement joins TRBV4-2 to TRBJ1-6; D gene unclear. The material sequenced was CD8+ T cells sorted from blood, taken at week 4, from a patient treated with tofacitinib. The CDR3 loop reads CASSQEGSSYNSPLHF. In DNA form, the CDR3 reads TGTGCCAGCAGCCAGGAAGGGAGCTCCTATAATTCACCCCTCCACTTT.